Below, 11 T cell receptor beta chains from the same sample are listed, as sequenced in a study of blood T cell repertoires in COVID-19 (dated by TCRdb to the early 2020s). Preparation of the library involved the immunoSEQ multiplex PCR assay. In its TCRdb copy, this immuneACCESS table keeps in-frame sequences only and misses some clones. Where compared with another copy, unresolved V genes explain less than half of these, and the others have no known cause. A total of fewer than 25,000 clones appear in this sample, approximately 86% of them only once. The ten largest clones add up to around 17% of the sample. The sample was peripheral blood. These receptors originate from a human donor with acute or convalescent COVID-19. The donor label of this sample is uncertain.

The V and J genes are TRBV4-1 and TRBJ1-2, with TRBD1 matching 7 bases. The V and J ends lost 3 bases and 1 base, in that order; junction bases with no gene match: 11. In germline, CDR1 is MGHRA, CDR2 YSYEKL. The CDR3 is made up of 17 amino acids. The CDR3 DNA reads as TGCGCCAGCAGCCAGACCCACCGGGACAGAGTTAACTATGGCTACACCTTC. This codes for CASSQTHRDRVNYGYTF.

The J gene is TRBJ1-5, the V gene TRBV6-6; D is unresolved. This CDR3 has 12 amino acids. V was clipped by 4 bases and J by 4 bases, with 5 bases between them. The germline V gene has CDR1 MNHNY and CDR2 SVGAGI (reference sequence). CDR3 protein: CASSFLNQPQHF. CDR3 in DNA: TGTGCCAGCAGTTTCCTTAATCAGCCCCAGCATTTT.

The rearrangement joins TRBV12-3 or TRBV12-4 to TRBJ1-5; no clear D gene. The germline V and J ends were trimmed by 4 bases and 6 bases, with 4 bases remaining between them. CDR3 length: 11 amino acids. This chain's CDR3 is CASSSLQPQHF. The DNA for the CDR3 is TGTGCCAGCAGTTCTCTTCAGCCCCAGCATTTT.

The chain combines TRBV27 with TRBJ1-3; TRBD1 matches 9 bases. The CDR3 has 17 residues. Germline CDR1 and CDR2: MNHEY and SMNVEV (reference sequence). The V gene end was trimmed by 4 bases and the J gene end by 4 bases; junction bases not matched to a gene: 11. This chain's CDR3 is CASSSDRGTSGGNTIYF. CDR3 nucleotides: TGTGCCAGCAGTTCGGACAGGGGCACAAGTGGGGGAAACACCATATATTTT.

This chain joins TRBV6-5 and TRBJ2-5, with D perhaps TRBD2 (6 bases). The CDR3 totals 14 residues. The ends were cut back, 6 bases at V and 2 bases at J, with 13 bases in the middle. Germline assignment: CDR1 MNHEY and CDR2 SVGAGI. CDR3: CASRLPGLQETQYF. Written as DNA, the CDR3 is TGTGCCAGCAGGTTACCGGGACTTCAAGAGACCCAGTACTTC.

This clone was seen just once. The V gene is TRBV6-2 or TRBV6-3, the J gene TRBJ2-2; 8 bases line up with TRBD2. The CDR3 sequence is 15 residues long. CDR1 MNHEY and CDR2 SVGEGT come from the germline V gene. V shed 4 bases and J 3 bases; nucleotides not matched to a gene: 4. The DNA for the CDR3 is TGTGCCAGCAGTTCTATCGGGGGGGACACCGGGGAGCTGTTTTTT. This encodes CASSSIGGDTGELFF.

The rearrangement uses TRBV28 and TRBJ1-5, with 7 bases aligning to TRBD1. The CDR3 consists of 13 residues. Germline lookup yields CDR1 MDHEN and CDR2 SYDVKM. V lost 5 bases to trimming and J lost 4 bases; unmatched junction nucleotides: 2. CDR3 region: CASSGTVNQPQHF. Here the CDR3 DNA reads TGTGCCAGCAGTGGGACAGTGAATCAGCCCCAGCATTTT. Supplemented by reference TRBV28 and TRBJ1-5, the full variable domain reads DVKVTQSSRYLVKRTGEKVFLECVQDMDHENMFWYRQDPGLGLRLIYFSYDVKMKEKGDIPEGYSVSREKKERFSLILESASTNQTSMYLCASSGTVNQPQHFGDGTRLSIL.

The V gene is TRBV6-5, the J gene TRBJ2-7, with D possibly matching TRBD1 (6 bases). V lost 9 bases and J lost 7, with 22 bases in between. CDR1 MNHEY and CDR2 SVGAGI come from the germline V gene. CDR3 size: 14 residues. The CDR3 coding sequence is TGTGCCAGTAGATCCGGGACACCTTACGAAGAGCAGTACTTC. Its protein product is CASRSGTPYEEQYF.

The chain recombines TRBV30 with TRBJ1-5; D gene ambiguous. Looked up from germline, CDR1 is GTSNPN and CDR2 is SVGIG (reference sequence). The CDR3 runs to 12 residues. Trimming removed 2 bases from V and 4 bases from J, with 6 bases in between. For the CDR3, the DNA is TGTGCCTGGAGTCCCCAGAATCAGCCCCAGCATTTT. It encodes CAWSPQNQPQHF.

The chain has TRBV14 and TRBJ1-2, with D maybe TRBD1 (5 bases). From germline, CDR1 is SGHDN and CDR2 FVKESK. There are 19 residues in the CDR3. The V end lost 4 bases, the J end lost 3 bases, and 27 bases lay between the germline ends. The CDR3, as DNA: TGTGCCAGCAGCCCAGATGGAATTAGTAGTTGGACATCCCACTATGGCTACACCTTC. It yields the protein CASSPDGISSWTSHYGYTF.

The chain is built from TRBV15 and TRBJ2-7; perhaps TRBD2 as D (6 bases). The CDR3 runs 16 residues. Germline CDR1 is LNHNV and CDR2 is YYDKDF (reference sequence). Trimming removed 0 bases at V and 4 bases at J, with 16 bases between. The CDR3 DNA follows: TGTGCCACCAGCAGAGATTTGGGGGGAGTTACTTACGAGCAGTACTTC. Residues: CATSRDLGGVTYEQYF.